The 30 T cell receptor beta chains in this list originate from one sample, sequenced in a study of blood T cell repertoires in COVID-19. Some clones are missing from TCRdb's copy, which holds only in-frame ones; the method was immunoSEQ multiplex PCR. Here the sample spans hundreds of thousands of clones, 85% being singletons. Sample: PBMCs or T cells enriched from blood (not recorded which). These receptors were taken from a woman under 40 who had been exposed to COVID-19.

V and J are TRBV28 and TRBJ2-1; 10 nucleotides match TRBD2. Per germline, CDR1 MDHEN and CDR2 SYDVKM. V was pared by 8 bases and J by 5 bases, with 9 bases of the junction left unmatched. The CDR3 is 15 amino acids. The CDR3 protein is CASSIGTSGNNEQFF. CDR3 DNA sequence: TGTGCCAGCTCGATTGGAACTAGCGGGAACAATGAGCAGTTCTTC. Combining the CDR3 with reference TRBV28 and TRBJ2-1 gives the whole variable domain DVKVTQSSRYLVKRTGEKVFLECVQDMDHENMFWYRQDPGLGLRLIYFSYDVKMKEKGDIPEGYSVSREKKERFSLILESASTNQTSMYLCASSIGTSGNNEQFFGPGTRLTVL.

The CDR3: CASSPGLAFPGEFYEQFF. As DNA, the CDR3 is TGTGCCAGCTCTCCGGGACTAGCGTTCCCCGGGGAGTTCTATGAGCAGTTCTTC. The chain uses TRBV18 and TRBJ2-1, with 10 bases matching TRBD2. This CDR3 is 18 amino acids long. With V trimmed by 6 bases and J by 8 bases, 19 bases remained unmatched. Germline assignment: CDR1 KGHSH and CDR2 LQKENI.

The CDR3 DNA reads TGTGCCAGCAGTCAACTAGCGGGGGATAACAATGAGCAGTTCTTC. It codes for CASSQLAGDNNEQFF. The chain uses TRBV2 and TRBJ2-1; 11 bases are shared with TRBD2. The V gene end was trimmed by 5 bases and the J gene end by 5 bases; junction bases not matched to a gene: 5. This CDR3 contains 15 residues. Germline values: CDR1 SNHLY, CDR2 FYNNEI.

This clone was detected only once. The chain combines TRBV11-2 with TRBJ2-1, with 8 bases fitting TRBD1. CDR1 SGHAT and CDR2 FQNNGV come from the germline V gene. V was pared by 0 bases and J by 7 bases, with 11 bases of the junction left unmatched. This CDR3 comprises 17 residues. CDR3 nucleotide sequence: TGTGCCAGCAGCTTAGATACATTTAGGACAGGGAGGAATGAGCAGTTCTTC. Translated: CASSLDTFRTGRNEQFF.

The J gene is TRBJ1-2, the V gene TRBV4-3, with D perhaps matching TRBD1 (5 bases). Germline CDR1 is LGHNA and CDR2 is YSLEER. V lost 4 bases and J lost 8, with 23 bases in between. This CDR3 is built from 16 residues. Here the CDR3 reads CASSPVSIEAGQGYTF. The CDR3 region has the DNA TGCGCCAGCAGCCCCGTGTCCATTGAGGCAGGGCAAGGCTACACCTTC.

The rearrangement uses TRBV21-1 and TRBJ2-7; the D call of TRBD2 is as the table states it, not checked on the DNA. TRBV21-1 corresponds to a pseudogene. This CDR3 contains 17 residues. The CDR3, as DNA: TGTGCCAGCAGCAAATTCCCCTATCTAGCGGGAGTCTACGAGCAGTACTTC. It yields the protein CASSKFPYLAGVYEQYF.

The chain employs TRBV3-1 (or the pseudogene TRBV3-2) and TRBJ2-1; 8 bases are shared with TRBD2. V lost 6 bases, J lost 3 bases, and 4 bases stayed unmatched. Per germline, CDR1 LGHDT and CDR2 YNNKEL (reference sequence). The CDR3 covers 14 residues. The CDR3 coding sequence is TGTGCCAGCAGATCAGCGGGAGTCTACAATGAGCAGTTCTTC. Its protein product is CASRSAGVYNEQFF.

In nucleotides, the CDR3 is TGTGCCAGCAGTGAGGAGAGGGGGTATAATGAAAAACTGTTTTTT. Amino acids: CASSEERGYNEKLFF. The chain combines TRBV6-1 with TRBJ1-4, with a weak D call TRBD1 (6 bases). Trimming took 3 bases from V and 4 from J, leaving 12 bases between them. The length of the CDR3 is 15 residues. Germline V gene lookup returns CDR1 MNHNS and CDR2 SASEGT.

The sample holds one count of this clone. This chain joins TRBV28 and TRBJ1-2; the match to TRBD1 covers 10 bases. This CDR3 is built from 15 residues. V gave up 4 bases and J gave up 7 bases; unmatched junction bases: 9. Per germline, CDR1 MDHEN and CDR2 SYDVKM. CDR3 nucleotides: TGTGCCAGCAGTTCTGGACAGGGGGGTTTAACTGGCTACACCTTC. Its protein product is CASSSGQGGLTGYTF.

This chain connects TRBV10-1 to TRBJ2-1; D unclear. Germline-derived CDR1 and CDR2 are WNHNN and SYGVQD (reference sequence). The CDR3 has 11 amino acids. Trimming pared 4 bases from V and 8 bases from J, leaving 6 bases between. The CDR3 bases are TGCGCCAGCAGTGGACGGGATGAGCAGTTCTTC. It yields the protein CASSGRDEQFF.

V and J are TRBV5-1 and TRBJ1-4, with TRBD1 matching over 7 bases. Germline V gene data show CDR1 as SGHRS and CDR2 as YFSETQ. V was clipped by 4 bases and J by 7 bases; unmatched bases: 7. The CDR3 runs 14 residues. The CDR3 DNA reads TGCGCCAGCAGCGAGGGGGCAGGAGGTGAAAAACTGTTTTTT. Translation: CASSEGAGGEKLFF.

CDR3 DNA sequence: TGTGCCATCGCCCTGGGTGGGGGGGCCTATGGCTACACCTTC. This encodes CAIALGGGAYGYTF. The chain is built from TRBV10-3 and TRBJ1-2; maybe TRBD1 (6 bases). CDR3 length equals 14 residues. The V end was cut by 8 bases, the J end by 4 bases, with 17 bases between. The germline V gene has CDR1 ENHRY and CDR2 SYGVKD.

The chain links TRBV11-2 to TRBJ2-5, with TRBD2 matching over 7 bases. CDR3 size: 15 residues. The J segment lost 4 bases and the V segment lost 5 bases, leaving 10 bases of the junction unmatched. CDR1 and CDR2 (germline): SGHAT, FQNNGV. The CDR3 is CASSPIGGGRETQYF. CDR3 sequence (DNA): TGTGCCAGCAGCCCAATCGGGGGAGGGAGAGAGACCCAGTACTTC.

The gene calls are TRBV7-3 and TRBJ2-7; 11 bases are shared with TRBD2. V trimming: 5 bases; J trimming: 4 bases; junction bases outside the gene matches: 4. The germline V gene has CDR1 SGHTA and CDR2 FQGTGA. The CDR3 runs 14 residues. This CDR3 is CASSPSSGGYEQYF. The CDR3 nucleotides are TGTGCCAGCAGCCCGTCTAGCGGGGGGTACGAGCAGTACTTC.

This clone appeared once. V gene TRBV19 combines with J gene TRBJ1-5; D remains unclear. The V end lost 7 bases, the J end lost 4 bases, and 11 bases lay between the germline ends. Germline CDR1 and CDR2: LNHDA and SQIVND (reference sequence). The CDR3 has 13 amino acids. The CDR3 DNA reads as TGTGCCAGTATGAGGGAACGAAATCAGCCCCAGCATTTT. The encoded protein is CASMRERNQPQHF.

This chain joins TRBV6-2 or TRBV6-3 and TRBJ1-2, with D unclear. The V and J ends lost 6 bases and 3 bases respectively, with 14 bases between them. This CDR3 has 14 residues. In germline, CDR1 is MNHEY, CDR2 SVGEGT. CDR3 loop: CASSSLKVDYGYTF. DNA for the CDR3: TGTGCCAGCAGCTCTCTCAAAGTAGACTATGGCTACACCTTC.

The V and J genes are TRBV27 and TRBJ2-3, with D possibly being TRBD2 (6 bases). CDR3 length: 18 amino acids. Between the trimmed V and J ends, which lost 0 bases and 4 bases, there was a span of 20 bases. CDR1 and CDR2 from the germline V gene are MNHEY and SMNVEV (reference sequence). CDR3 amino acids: CASSLSQIRLGGADTQYF. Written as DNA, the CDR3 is TGTGCCAGCAGTTTATCCCAGATACGACTAGGAGGGGCAGATACGCAGTATTTT.

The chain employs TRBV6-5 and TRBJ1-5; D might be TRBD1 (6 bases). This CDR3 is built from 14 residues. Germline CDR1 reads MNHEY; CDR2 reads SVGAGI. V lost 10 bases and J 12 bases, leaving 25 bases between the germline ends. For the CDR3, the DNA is TGTGCCACCCATTCGAGGGACAATACTATACACCAGCATTTT. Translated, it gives CATHSRDNTIHQHF.

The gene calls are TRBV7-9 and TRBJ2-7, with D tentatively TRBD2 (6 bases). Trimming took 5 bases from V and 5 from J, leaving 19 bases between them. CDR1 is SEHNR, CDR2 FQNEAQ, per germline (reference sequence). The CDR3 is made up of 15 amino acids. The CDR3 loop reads CASSPGKGGIDEQYF. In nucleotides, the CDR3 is TGTGCCAGCAGCCCCGGAAAGGGAGGTATCGACGAGCAGTACTTC. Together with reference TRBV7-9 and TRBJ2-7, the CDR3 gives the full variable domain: DTGVSQNPRHKITKRGQNVTFRCDPISEHNRLYWYRQTLGQGPEFLTYFQNEAQLEKSRLLSDRFSAERPKGSFSTLEIQRTEQGDSAMYLCASSPGKGGIDEQYFGPGTRLTVT.

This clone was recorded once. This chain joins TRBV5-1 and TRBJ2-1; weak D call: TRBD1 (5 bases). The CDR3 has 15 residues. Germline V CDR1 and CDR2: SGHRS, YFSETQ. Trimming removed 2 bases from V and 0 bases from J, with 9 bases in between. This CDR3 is CASSFQGSSYNEQFF. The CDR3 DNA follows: TGCGCCAGCAGCTTCCAGGGTAGCTCCTACAATGAGCAGTTCTTC.

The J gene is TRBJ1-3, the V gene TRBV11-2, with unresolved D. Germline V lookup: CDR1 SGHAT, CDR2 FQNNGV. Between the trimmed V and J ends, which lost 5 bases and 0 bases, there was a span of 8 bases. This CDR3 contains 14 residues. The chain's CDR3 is CASSPPISGNTIYF. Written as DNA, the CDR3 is TGTGCCAGCAGCCCCCCAATCTCTGGAAACACCATATATTTT. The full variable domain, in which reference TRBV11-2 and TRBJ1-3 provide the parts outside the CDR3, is EAGVAQSPRYKIIEKRQSVAFWCNPISGHATLYWYQQILGQGPKLLIQFQNNGVVDDSQLPKDRFSAERLKGVDSTLKIQPAKLEDSAVYLCASSPPISGNTIYFGEGSWLTVV.

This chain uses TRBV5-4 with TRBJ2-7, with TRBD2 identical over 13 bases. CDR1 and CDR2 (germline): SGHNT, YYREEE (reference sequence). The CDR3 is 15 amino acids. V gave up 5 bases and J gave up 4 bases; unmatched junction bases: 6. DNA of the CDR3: TGTGCCAGCAGGGCTGGGACTAGCGGGGAATACGAGCAGTACTTC. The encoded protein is CASRAGTSGEYEQYF. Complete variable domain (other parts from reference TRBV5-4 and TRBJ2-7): ETGVTQSPTHLIKTRGQQVTLRCSSQSGHNTVSWYQQALGQGPQFIFQYYREEENGRGNFPPRFSGLQFPNYSSELNVNALELDDSALYLCASRAGTSGEYEQYFGPGTRLTVT.

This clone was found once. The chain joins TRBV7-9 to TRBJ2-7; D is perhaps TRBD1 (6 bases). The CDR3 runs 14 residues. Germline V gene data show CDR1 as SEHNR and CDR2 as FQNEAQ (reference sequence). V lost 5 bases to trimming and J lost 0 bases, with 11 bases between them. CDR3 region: CASSPPGASYEQYF. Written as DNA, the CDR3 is TGTGCCAGCAGCCCACCAGGGGCCTCCTACGAGCAGTACTTC.

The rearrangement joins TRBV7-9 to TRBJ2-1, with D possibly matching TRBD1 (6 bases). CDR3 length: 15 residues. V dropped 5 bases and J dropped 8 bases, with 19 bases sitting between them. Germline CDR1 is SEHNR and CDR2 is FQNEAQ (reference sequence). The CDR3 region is CASSLSRTVVDEQFF. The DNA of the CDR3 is TGTGCCAGCAGCCTATCTAGGACAGTTGTAGATGAGCAGTTCTTC. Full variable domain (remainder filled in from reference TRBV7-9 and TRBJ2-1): DTGVSQNPRHKITKRGQNVTFRCDPISEHNRLYWYRQTLGQGPEFLTYFQNEAQLEKSRLLSDRFSAERPKGSFSTLEIQRTEQGDSAMYLCASSLSRTVVDEQFFGPGTRLTVL.

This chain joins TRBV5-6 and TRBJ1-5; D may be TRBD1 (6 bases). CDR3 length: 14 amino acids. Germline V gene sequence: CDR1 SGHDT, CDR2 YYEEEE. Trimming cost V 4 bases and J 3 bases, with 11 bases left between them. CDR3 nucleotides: TGTGCCAGCAGCAACAGACAGGACAATCAGCCCCAGCATTTT. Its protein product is CASSNRQDNQPQHF.

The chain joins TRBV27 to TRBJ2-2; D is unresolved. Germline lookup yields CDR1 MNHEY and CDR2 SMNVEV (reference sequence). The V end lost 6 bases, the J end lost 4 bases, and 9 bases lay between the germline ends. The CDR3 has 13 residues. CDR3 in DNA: TGTGCCAGCAGGGAGAGTATCACCGGGGAGCTGTTTTTT. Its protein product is CASRESITGELFF.

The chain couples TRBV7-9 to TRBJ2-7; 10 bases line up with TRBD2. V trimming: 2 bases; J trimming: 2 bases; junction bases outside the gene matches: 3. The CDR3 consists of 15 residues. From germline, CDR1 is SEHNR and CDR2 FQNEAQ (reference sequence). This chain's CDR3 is CASSLTSGITYEQYF. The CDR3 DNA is TGTGCCAGCAGCTTAACTAGCGGGATAACCTACGAGCAGTACTTC.

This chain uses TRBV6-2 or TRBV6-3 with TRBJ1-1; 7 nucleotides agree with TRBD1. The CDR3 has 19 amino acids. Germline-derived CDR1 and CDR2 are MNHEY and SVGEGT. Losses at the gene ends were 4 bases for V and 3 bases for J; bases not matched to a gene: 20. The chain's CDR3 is CASSLGRETWDRPYTEAFF. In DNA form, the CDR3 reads TGTGCCAGCAGTTTAGGTCGTGAGACGTGGGACAGACCTTACACTGAAGCTTTCTTT.

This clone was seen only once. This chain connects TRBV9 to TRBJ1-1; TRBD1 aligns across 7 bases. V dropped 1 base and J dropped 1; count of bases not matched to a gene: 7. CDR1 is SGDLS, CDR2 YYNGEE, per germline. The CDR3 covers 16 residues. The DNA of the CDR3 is TGTGCCAGCAGCGTAATACAGCGGACAGGGAACACTGAAGCTTTCTTT. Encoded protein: CASSVIQRTGNTEAFF.

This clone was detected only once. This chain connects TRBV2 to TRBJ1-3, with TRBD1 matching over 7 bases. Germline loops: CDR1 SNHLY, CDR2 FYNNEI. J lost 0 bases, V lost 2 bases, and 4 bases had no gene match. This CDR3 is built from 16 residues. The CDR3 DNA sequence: TGTGCCAGCAGTGAAAACGGACAGGTCTCTGGAAACACCATATATTTT. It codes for CASSENGQVSGNTIYF.